The 4 T cell receptor beta chains presented below share a single source sample, sequenced in a study of cytomegalovirus exposure and HLA in healthy donors. This table comes from immunoSEQ multiplex PCR, and its TCRdb copy is limited to in-frame clones, with some not included. The sample records about 71,000 clones, around 93% being singletons. Sequenced: PBMCs. All receptors come from a woman aged 18 to 35 in good health and CMV-seronegative.

The V and J genes are TRBV6-5 and TRBJ1-6, with D perhaps TRBD1 (5 bases). Looked up from germline, CDR1 is MNHEY and CDR2 is SVGAGI. Trimming took 0 bases from V and 10 from J, leaving 10 bases between them. CDR3 size: 14 residues. The CDR3 DNA sequence: TGTGCCAGCAGTTACTCAGGGGCAAAATCACCCCTCCACTTT. This sequence encodes CASSYSGAKSPLHF.

The V gene is TRBV7-2, the J gene TRBJ1-2, with D maybe TRBD1 (6 bases). CDR1 and CDR2 (germline): SGHTA, FQGNSA. The ends were cut back, 3 bases at V and 2 bases at J, with 16 bases in the middle. The CDR3 is 16 amino acids. The CDR3 DNA is TGTGCCAGCAGCTTCCCCCGCGGGGGCATAAACTATGGCTACACCTTC. Amino acid sequence: CASSFPRGGINYGYTF.

The chain employs TRBV4-1 and TRBJ2-1, with 9 bases lining up with TRBD2. V was pared by 4 bases and J by 8 bases, with 15 bases of the junction left unmatched. Germline V gene sequence: CDR1 MGHRA, CDR2 YSYEKL. This CDR3 is built from 17 residues. The CDR3 loop reads CASSPEPIAGVKDEQFF. The CDR3 DNA follows: TGCGCCAGCAGCCCTGAACCGATAGCGGGAGTCAAGGATGAGCAGTTCTTC.

This chain joins TRBV11-2 and TRBJ2-7, with 8 bases identical to TRBD1. Looked up from germline, CDR1 is SGHAT and CDR2 is FQNNGV. CDR3 length: 13 residues. After removal of 0 bases from V and 6 bases from J, the junction contained 1 base not matched to a gene. The CDR3 coding sequence is TGTGCCAGCAGCTTAGATACAGGGGGCGAGCAGTACTTC. Translation: CASSLDTGGEQYF.